This T cell receptor beta chain was recorded in a study of blood T cell repertoires in COVID-19. Study overall: Material from acute and convalescent COVID-19 was sourced from the United States, Italy and Spain. Sample material is recorded as cDNA or gDNA derived from T cells, B-cell-depleted T cells, or PBMCs.

Repertoires were generated with immunoSEQ multiplex PCR, while TCRdb's copy carries only in-frame clones and drops some. The sample holds about 150,000 clones, 85% to 90% seen once. CDR3 length equals 16 residues. V trimming: 1 base; J trimming: 5 bases; junction bases outside the gene matches: 8. CDR1 is MNHEY, CDR2 SVGEGT, per germline. Source material: peripheral blood. The chain employs TRBV6-2 or TRBV6-3 and TRBJ1-2, with 9 bases aligning to TRBD1. The TCR was taken from a woman aged 50 to 65 with active or convalescent COVID-19. DNA of the CDR3: TGTGCCAGCAGTTACTACCCCACAGGGGGCGAGTATGGCTACACCTTC. Translating gives CASSYYPTGGEYGYTF.